One and the same sample provided the 22 T cell receptor beta chains below, sequenced in a study of T-cell memory formation after mild COVID-19. MiXCR, run by TCRdb on the 5' RACE reads, gives a single entry per CDR3 protein. In the table there are fewer than 400,000 distinct CDR3 sequences, approximately 15% of which are singletons. Sequenced: PBMCs or a T cell subset sorted from them (not recorded which). The receptors come from a young man who had mild COVID-19 (a few samples of this study predate the infection). Cell type and time point are not known.

The rearrangement links TRBV12-3 or TRBV12-4 to TRBJ1-5, with 9 bases lining up with TRBD1. The junction had 3 bases not matched to a gene; V was cut back by 6 bases and J by 0 bases. The CDR3 loop spans 15 amino acids. CDR3 in DNA: TGTGCCAGCAGCGGGACAGGGTATAGCAATCAGCCCCAGCATTTT. It encodes CASSGTGYSNQPQHF.

This clonotype was seen many times. The chain couples TRBV4-1 to TRBJ2-2; no clear D. CDR3 size: 14 residues. CDR1 and CDR2 (germline): MGHRA, YSYEKL. V lost 4 bases and J lost 6, with 12 bases in between. This chain's CDR3 is CASSPQVVPGELFF. The CDR3 DNA follows: TGCGCCAGCAGCCCCCAAGTGGTTCCCGGGGAGCTGTTTTTT.

In DNA, the CDR3 is TGTGCCAGCAGCTCCTCTCGGGGCCGTGACGAGCAGTACGTC. Amino acid sequence: CASSSSRGRDEQYV. The chain has TRBV7-9 and TRBJ2-7; tentatively, D is TRBD1 or TRBD2 (5 bases each). Trimming pared 4 bases from V and 5 bases from J, leaving 15 bases between. Germline V gene lookup returns CDR1 SEHNR and CDR2 FQNEAQ (reference sequence). This CDR3 spans 14 amino acids.

This chain connects TRBV6-5 to TRBJ1-3; 7 bases line up with TRBD1. The germline CDR1 and CDR2 sequences are MNHEY and SVGAGI. This CDR3 comprises 15 residues. Trimming at V came to 6 bases and at J to 0 bases, leaving 5 bases not matched to a gene. DNA for the CDR3: TGTGCCAGCAGCAGACAGGGAGACTCTGGAAACACCATATATTTT. It specifies CASSRQGDSGNTIYF.

This rearrangement joins TRBV7-2 to TRBJ1-5; D gene ambiguous. Trimming cost V 3 bases and J 7 bases, with 10 bases left between them. The germline V gene has CDR1 SGHTA and CDR2 FQGNSA. The CDR3 consists of 13 residues. Written as DNA, the CDR3 is TGTGCCAGCAGCTTGAAGGTGGAACAGCCCCAGCATTTT. This translates into CASSLKVEQPQHF.

The gene calls are TRBV9 and TRBJ2-2; D may be TRBD2 (7 bases). From germline, CDR1 is SGDLS and CDR2 YYNGEE. V was shortened by 7 bases and J by 4 bases, with 14 bases between the two germline ends. The CDR3 totals 14 residues. The CDR3 here is CASRLRGGTGELFF. The CDR3 DNA sequence: TGTGCCAGCCGGCTTAGGGGGGGCACCGGGGAGCTGTTTTTT.

The chain links TRBV7-9 to TRBJ1-1, with no clear D. This CDR3 has 14 residues. V lost 5 bases and J 1 base, leaving 11 bases between the germline ends. Per the germline V gene, CDR1 is SEHNR and CDR2 is FQNEAQ (reference sequence). Here the CDR3 DNA reads TGTGCCAGCAGCCAGGAGACACCGAACACTGAAGCTTTCTTT. This encodes CASSQETPNTEAFF.

This clonotype was seen only a few times. CDR3 sequence (DNA): TGCGCCAGCAGCTTTACGGGGAGTGAGCAGTTCTTC. Amino acids: CASSFTGSEQFF. V is TRBV5-1 and J is TRBJ2-1, with D possibly being TRBD2 (5 bases). The CDR3 consists of 12 residues. The germline V and J ends were trimmed by 2 bases and 9 bases, with 9 bases remaining between them. Germline-derived CDR1 and CDR2 are SGHRS and YFSETQ.

This clonotype showed up just a few times. This sequence joins TRBV9 and TRBJ1-2, with TRBD1 matching 8 bases. The CDR3 contains 15 residues. Germline V gives CDR1 SGDLS, CDR2 YYNGEE. Trimming took 3 bases from V and 8 from J; bases not matched to a gene: 12. The CDR3 protein is CASSAGGPTAMGYTF. The DNA for the CDR3 is TGTGCCAGCAGCGCAGGGGGCCCTACAGCTATGGGCTACACCTTC.

This clonotype has only a few counts. The chain joins TRBV7-9 to TRBJ2-1, with D tentatively TRBD2 (6 bases). The germline V and J ends were trimmed by 10 bases and 5 bases, with 15 bases remaining between them. Germline V lookup: CDR1 SEHNR, CDR2 FQNEAQ (reference sequence). This CDR3 spans 13 amino acids. The CDR3 DNA follows: TGTGCCATGGAGGGGTTGGTCGACAATGAGCAGTTCTTC. As protein: CAMEGLVDNEQFF.

This clonotype was detected only a few times. This chain connects TRBV6-5 to TRBJ1-5; a weak D match, TRBD1 (5 bases). V was cut by 7 bases and J by 6 bases, with 19 bases left in between. Germline lookup yields CDR1 MNHEY and CDR2 SVGAGI. The CDR3 spans 15 residues. In DNA form, the CDR3 reads TGTGCCAGCAAACAGAGAGGGGTGGGAGGTCAGCCCCAGCATTTT. Translation: CASKQRGVGGQPQHF.

This clonotype was observed at least ten times. This chain joins TRBV5-1 and TRBJ1-1, with D perhaps TRBD1 (6 bases). Germline V gives CDR1 SGHRS, CDR2 YFSETQ. V lost 4 bases to trimming and J lost 4 bases, with 20 bases between them. There are 16 residues in the CDR3. CDR3 in amino acids: CASSQGWGREGTEAFF. Here the CDR3 DNA reads TGCGCCAGCAGCCAGGGATGGGGGCGCGAGGGCACTGAAGCTTTCTTT.

Only a few counts were recorded for this clonotype. CDR3 loop: CASSTTQMSSYEQYF. The CDR3 DNA follows: TGTGCCAGCAGCACGACACAAATGAGCTCCTACGAGCAGTACTTC. The chain employs TRBV5-6 and TRBJ2-7; D is unclear. The CDR3 is 15 residues long. CDR1 SGHDT and CDR2 YYEEEE come from the germline V gene. Trimming stripped 4 bases from V and 0 bases from J, with 14 bases between.

The V call is TRBV3-1, the J call TRBJ2-2; 7 nucleotides match TRBD2. CDR1 is LGHDT, CDR2 YNNKEL, per germline (reference sequence). The CDR3 is made up of 16 amino acids. Germline trimming cut 6 bases from V and 4 bases from J; bases unmatched to any gene: 11. In nucleotides, the CDR3 is TGTGCCAGCAGTAACCCGGAGCGGGGCACCACCGGGGAGCTGTTTTTT. Its translation is CASSNPERGTTGELFF.

The chain employs TRBV20-1 and TRBJ2-1, with a tentative D call TRBD2 (5 bases). CDR1 DFQATT and CDR2 SNEGSKA come from the germline V gene (reference sequence). CDR3 length: 14 residues. V was trimmed by 3 bases and J by 2 bases, leaving 11 bases between them. The CDR3 DNA reads as TGCAGTGCTAGTGAGGGTTCCGCCTACAATGAGCAGTTCTTC. This encodes CSASEGSAYNEQFF.

The genes are TRBV5-1 and TRBJ1-1; D remains unclear. There are 12 residues in the CDR3. The V gene lost 7 bases and the J gene lost 3 bases, with 10 bases spanning the gap. Germline V CDR1 and CDR2: SGHRS, YFSETQ. Here the CDR3 reads CASRADYTEAFF. The CDR3 nucleotides read TGCGCCAGCCGGGCAGACTACACTGAAGCTTTCTTT.

This clonotype was counted only a few times. This chain uses TRBV14 with TRBJ2-3; a possible D gene is TRBD2 (6 bases). There are 16 residues in the CDR3. In germline, CDR1 is SGHDN, CDR2 FVKESK. Trimming pared 5 bases from V and 1 base from J, leaving 16 bases between. The CDR3 reads CASSSGRGVGTDTQYF. CDR3 nucleotides: TGTGCCAGCAGCTCCGGGCGGGGTGTCGGCACAGATACGCAGTATTTT. Complete variable domain (other parts from reference TRBV14 and TRBJ2-3): EAGVTQFPSHSVIEKGQTVTLRCDPISGHDNLYWYRRVMGKEIKFLLHFVKESKQDESGMPNNRFLAERTGGTYSTLKVQPAELEDSGVYFCASSSGRGVGTDTQYFGPGTRLTVL.

This rearrangement joins TRBV11-3 to TRBJ2-1, with a tentative D call TRBD2 (5 bases). Per the germline V gene, CDR1 is SGHNT and CDR2 is YENEEA. Trimming removed 4 bases from V and 0 bases from J, with 7 bases in between. This CDR3 is 14 amino acids long. As DNA, the CDR3 is TGTGCCAGCAGCTCAGGACTCTCCTACAATGAGCAGTTCTTC. Protein sequence: CASSSGLSYNEQFF.

V and J are TRBV4-3 and TRBJ2-3; D not certain. The V gene lost 6 bases and the J gene lost 7 bases, with 14 bases spanning the gap. The CDR3 runs 13 residues. Per germline, CDR1 LGHNA and CDR2 YSLEER. CDR3 nucleotides: TGCGCCAGCAGTGACGCCCCGAAGAATACGCAGTATTTT. This codes for CASSDAPKNTQYF.

There are a few counts of this clonotype. The rearrangement uses TRBV5-5 and TRBJ1-1; no definite D call. From germline, CDR1 is SGHKS and CDR2 YYEKEE (reference sequence). The CDR3 spans 15 residues. Deletions cut 0 bases from V and 4 bases from J, with 13 bases between. The CDR3 region has the DNA TGTGCCAGCAGCTTGGGGGCGTCGGGGAGCACTGAAGCTTTCTTT. Translation gives CASSLGASGSTEAFF.

V gene TRBV4-1 combines with J gene TRBJ2-7; D gene unclear. The CDR3 covers 13 residues. V lost 1 base and J lost 4, with 8 bases in between. Germline V gene lookup returns CDR1 MGHRA and CDR2 YSYEKL. CDR3 protein: CASSQVPSYEQYF. As DNA, the CDR3 is TGCGCCAGCAGCCAAGTTCCTTCTTACGAGCAGTACTTC.

This clonotype turned up a few times. The chain recombines TRBV12-3 or TRBV12-4 with TRBJ2-7; unclear D gene. This CDR3 comprises 14 residues. With 5 bases removed from V and 6 bases from J, the gap between germline ends came to 17 bases. The CDR3 nucleotides are TGTGCCAGCAGTAACTCCGGACGGCGAATCGAGCAGTACTTC. Amino acids: CASSNSGRRIEQYF.